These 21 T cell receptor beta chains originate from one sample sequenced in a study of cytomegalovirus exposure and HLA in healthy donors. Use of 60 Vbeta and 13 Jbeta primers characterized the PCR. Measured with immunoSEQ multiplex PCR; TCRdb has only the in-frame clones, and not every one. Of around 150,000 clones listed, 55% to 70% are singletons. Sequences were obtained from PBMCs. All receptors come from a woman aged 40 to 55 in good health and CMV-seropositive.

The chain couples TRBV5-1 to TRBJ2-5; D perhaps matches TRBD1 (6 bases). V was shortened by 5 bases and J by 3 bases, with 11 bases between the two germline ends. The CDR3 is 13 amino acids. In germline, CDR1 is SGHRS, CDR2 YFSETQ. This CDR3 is CASRGTFEETQYF. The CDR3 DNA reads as TGCGCCAGCAGAGGGACATTCGAAGAGACCCAGTACTTC.

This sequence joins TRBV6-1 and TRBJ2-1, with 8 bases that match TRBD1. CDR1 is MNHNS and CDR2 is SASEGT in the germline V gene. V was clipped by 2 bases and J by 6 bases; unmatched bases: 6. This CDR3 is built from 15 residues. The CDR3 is CASSERRGLPNEQFF. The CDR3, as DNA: TGTGCCAGCAGTGAACGCAGGGGGCTCCCCAATGAGCAGTTCTTC.

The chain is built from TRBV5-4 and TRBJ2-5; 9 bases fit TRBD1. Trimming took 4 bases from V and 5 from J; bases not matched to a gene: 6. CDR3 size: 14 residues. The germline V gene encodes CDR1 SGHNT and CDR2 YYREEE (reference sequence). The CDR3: CASSERQGGETQYF. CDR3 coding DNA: TGTGCCAGCAGCGAAAGACAGGGGGGTGAGACCCAGTACTTC.

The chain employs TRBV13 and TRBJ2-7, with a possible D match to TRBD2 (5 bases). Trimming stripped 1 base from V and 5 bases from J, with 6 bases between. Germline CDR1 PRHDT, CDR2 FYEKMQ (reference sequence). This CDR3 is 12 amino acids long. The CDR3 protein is CASSLVSDEQYF. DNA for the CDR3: TGTGCCAGCAGCTTAGTTAGCGACGAGCAGTACTTC. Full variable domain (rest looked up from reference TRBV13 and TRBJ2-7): AAGVIQSPRHLIKEKRETATLKCYPIPRHDTVYWYQQGPGQDPQFLISFYEKMQSDKGSIPDRFSAQQFSDYHSELNMSSLELGDSALYFCASSLVSDEQYFGPGTRLTVT.

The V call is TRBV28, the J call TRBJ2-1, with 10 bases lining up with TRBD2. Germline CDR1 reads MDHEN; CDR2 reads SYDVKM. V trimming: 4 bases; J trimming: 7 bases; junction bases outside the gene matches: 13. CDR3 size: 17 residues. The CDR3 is CASSSTVGLAGVNEQFF. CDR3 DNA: TGTGCCAGCAGTTCCACGGTTGGGCTAGCGGGAGTAAATGAGCAGTTCTTC.

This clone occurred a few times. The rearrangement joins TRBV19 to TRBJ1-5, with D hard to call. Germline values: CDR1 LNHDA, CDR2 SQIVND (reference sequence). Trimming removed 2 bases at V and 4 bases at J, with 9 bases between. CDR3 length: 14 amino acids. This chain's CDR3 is CASSIMAGNQPQHF. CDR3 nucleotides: TGTGCCAGTAGTATAATGGCGGGGAATCAGCCCCAGCATTTT. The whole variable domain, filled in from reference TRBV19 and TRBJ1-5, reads DGGITQSPKYLFRKEGQNVTLSCEQNLNHDAMYWYRQDPGQGLRLIYYSQIVNDFQKGDIAEGYSVSREKKESFPLTVTSAQKNPTAFYLCASSIMAGNQPQHFGDGTRLSIL.

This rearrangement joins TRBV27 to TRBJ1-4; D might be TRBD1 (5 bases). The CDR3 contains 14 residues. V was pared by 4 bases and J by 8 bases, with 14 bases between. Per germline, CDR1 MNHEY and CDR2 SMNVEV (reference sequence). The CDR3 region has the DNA TGTGCCAGCAGTTCACAGGAGAGCCGGGAAAAACTGTTTTTT. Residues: CASSSQESREKLFF.

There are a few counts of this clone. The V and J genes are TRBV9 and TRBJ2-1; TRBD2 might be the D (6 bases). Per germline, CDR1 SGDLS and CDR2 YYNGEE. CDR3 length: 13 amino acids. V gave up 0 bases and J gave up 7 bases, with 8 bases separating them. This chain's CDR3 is CASSVGDLNEQFF. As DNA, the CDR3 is TGTGCCAGCAGCGTAGGGGACTTAAATGAGCAGTTCTTC.

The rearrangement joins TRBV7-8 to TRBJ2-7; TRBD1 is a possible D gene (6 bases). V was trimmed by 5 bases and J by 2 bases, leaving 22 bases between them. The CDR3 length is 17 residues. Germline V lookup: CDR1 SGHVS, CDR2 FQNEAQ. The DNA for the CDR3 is TGTGCCAGCAGCCGAGTGAAATCCGGGACATTTACCTACGAGCAGTACTTC. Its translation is CASSRVKSGTFTYEQYF.

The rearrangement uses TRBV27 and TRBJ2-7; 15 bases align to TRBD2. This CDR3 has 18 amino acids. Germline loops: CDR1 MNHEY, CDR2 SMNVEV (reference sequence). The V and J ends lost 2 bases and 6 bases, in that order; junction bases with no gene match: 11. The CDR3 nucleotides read TGTGCCAGCAGTTTACCTGGACTAGCGGGAGGGCCTGGAAGCGAGCAGTACTTC. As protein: CASSLPGLAGGPGSEQYF.

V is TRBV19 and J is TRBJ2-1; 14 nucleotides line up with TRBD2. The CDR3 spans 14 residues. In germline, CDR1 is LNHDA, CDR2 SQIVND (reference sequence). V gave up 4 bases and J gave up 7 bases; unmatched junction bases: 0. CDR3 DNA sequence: TGTGCCAGTAGTAGGACTAGCGGGAGGAATGAGCAGTTCTTC. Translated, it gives CASSRTSGRNEQFF.

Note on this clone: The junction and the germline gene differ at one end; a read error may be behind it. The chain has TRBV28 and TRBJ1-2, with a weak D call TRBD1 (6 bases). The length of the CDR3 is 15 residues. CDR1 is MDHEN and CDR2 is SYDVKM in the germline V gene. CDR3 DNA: TGTGCCAGCAGACCCACAGGGTCCCTTAACTATGGCTACCCCTTC. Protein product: CASRPTGSLNYGYPF.

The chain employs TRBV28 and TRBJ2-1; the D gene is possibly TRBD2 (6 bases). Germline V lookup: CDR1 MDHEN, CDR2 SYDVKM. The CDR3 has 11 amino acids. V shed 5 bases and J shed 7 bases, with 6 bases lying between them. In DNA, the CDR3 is TGTGCCAGCAGTGGGAGGAATGAGCAGTTCTTC. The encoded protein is CASSGRNEQFF.

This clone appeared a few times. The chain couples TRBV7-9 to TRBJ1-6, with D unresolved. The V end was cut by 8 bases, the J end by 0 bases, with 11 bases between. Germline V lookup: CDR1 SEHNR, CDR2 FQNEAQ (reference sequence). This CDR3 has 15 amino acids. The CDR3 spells CASHAHSSYNSPLHF. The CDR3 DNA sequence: TGTGCCAGCCATGCCCATAGCTCCTATAATTCACCCCTCCACTTT.

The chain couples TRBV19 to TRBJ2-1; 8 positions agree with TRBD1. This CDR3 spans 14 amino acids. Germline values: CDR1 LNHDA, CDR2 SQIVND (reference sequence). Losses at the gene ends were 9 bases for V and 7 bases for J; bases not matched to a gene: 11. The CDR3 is CASTSWDRWNEQFF. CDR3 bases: TGTGCCAGCACTAGCTGGGACAGGTGGAATGAGCAGTTCTTC.

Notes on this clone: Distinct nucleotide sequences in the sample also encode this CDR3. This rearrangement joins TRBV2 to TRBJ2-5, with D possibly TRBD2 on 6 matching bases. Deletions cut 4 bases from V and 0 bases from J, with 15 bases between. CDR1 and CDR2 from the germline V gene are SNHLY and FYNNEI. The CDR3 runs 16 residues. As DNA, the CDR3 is TGTGCCAGCAGTGGGGGGACGGGAGCTTACCAAGAGACCCAGTACTTC. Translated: CASSGGTGAYQETQYF.

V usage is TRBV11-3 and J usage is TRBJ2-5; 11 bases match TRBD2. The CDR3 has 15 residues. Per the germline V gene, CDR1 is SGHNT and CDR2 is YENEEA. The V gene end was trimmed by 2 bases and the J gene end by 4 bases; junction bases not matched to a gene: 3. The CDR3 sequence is CASSLIGLAGETQYF. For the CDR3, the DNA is TGTGCCAGCAGCTTAATCGGACTAGCGGGAGAGACCCAGTACTTC.

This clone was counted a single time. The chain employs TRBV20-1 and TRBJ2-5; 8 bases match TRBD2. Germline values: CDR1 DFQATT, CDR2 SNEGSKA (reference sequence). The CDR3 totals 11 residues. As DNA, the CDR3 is TGCAGCAGACTAGCGCGTGAGACCCAGTACTTC. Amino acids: CSRLARETQYF.

DNA of the CDR3: TGTGCCAGTAGTATGTTCGGGAATGAGGCTGAAGCTTTCTTT. Translating it yields CASSMFGNEAEAFF. The rearrangement uses TRBV19 and TRBJ1-1; D gene uncertain. This CDR3 region has 14 residues. The V end was cut by 3 bases, the J end by 6 bases, with 14 bases between. Germline CDR1 reads LNHDA; CDR2 reads SQIVND (reference sequence). The variable domain in full, with the rest retrieved from reference TRBV19 and TRBJ1-1, is DGGITQSPKYLFRKEGQNVTLSCEQNLNHDAMYWYRQDPGQGLRLIYYSQIVNDFQKGDIAEGYSVSREKKESFPLTVTSAQKNPTAFYLCASSMFGNEAEAFFGQGTRLTVV.

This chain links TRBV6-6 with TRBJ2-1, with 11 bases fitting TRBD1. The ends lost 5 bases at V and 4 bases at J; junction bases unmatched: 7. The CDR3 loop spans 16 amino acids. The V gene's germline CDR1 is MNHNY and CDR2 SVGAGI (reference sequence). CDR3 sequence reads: CASSIGTGGKYNEQFF. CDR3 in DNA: TGTGCCAGCAGTATCGGGACAGGGGGAAAATACAATGAGCAGTTCTTC.

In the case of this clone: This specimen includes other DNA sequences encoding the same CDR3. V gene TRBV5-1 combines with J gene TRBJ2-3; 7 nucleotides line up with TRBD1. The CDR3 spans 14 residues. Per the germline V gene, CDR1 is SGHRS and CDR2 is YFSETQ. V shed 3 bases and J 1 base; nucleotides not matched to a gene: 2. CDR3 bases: TGCGCCAGCAGCTCAGGACAGGGCACAGATACGCAGTATTTT. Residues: CASSSGQGTDTQYF.